This section outlines one TCR beta chain sequence together with its context. Its recognized antigen is unknown. Per-base qualities were not stored, and no clone one base away is much larger. The CDR3 spans 17 residues, from the cysteine through the phenylalanine. The DNA shown is the 51-base CDR3, in frame from base 1. The germline V gene sets CDR1 to SNHLY and CDR2 to FYNNEI. Trimming leaves V shorter by 7 bases and J shorter by 9 bases, with the junction holding 13 bases beyond the gene matches. This record belongs to a study of T cell changes during pregnancy in multiple sclerosis (dated by TCRdb to about 2019). In the study overall: Changes in the T cell repertoire over the course of pregnancy were examined in this study in women with multiple sclerosis.

Library preparation employed the immunoSEQ multiplex PCR assay. TCRdb carries this immuneACCESS record with in-frame sequences only. Its versions omit some clonotypes, under half of them owing to an unresolved V gene in the studies checked, with the rest unexplained. This sample comprises over 90,000 clones, 75% to 95% of them detected only once. The top ten clones comprise 0.85% to 0.95% of the sample. The sequence is built from TRBV2 and TRBJ2-1; 15 central bases correspond to TRBD2. This sequence was found in a female donor with multiple sclerosis, enrolled in a pregnancy study. The specimen comprised peripheral blood, sampled before pregnancy. The bases read TGTGCCAGCAAAACGGGACTAGCGGGAGGCCTTGGAGGTGAGCAGTTCTTC. It encodes CASKTGLAGGLGGEQFF.